The present T cell receptor (beta chain) was sequenced within a study of blood T cell repertoires in COVID-19. The data were produced by immunoSEQ multiplex PCR, yet TCRdb's version contains in-frame clones alone and is incomplete. The sample lists some 290,000 clones, roughly 90% occurring once. The Seattle patients joined while their infection was active and were tracked longitudinally afterward. J lost 5 bases, V lost 5 bases, and 10 bases had no gene match. Germline CDR1 and CDR2: MNHNY and SVGAGI (reference sequence). The CDR3 has 15 amino acids. Sequencing used peripheral blood. The clonotype was recovered from a woman aged 30 to 39 with COVID-19, enrolled during active disease. The genes are TRBV6-6 and TRBJ2-7; TRBD1 matches at 9 bases. In DNA, the CDR3 is TGTGCCAGCAGTCGGAGCCGGGACAGGGCGCACGAGCAGTACTTC. It encodes CASSRSRDRAHEQYF.